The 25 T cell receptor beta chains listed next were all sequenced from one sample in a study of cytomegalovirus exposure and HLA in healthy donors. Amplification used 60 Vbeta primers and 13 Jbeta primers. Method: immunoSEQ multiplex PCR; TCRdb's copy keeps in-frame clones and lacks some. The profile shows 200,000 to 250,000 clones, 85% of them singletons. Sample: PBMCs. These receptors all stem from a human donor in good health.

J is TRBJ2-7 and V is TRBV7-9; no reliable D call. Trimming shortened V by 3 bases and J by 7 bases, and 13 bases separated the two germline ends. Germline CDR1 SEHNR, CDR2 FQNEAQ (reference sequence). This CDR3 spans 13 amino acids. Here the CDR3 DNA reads TGTGCCAGCAGCTTTTCGTCATCGGAGGAGCAGTACTTC. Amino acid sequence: CASSFSSSEEQYF.

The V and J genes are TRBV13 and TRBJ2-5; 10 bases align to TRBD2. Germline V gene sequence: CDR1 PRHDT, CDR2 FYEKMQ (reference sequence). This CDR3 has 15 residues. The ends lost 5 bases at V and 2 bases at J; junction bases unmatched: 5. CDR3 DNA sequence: TGTGCCAGCAGCCCGTTAGCGGGAGGTCAAGAGACCCAGTACTTC. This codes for CASSPLAGGQETQYF.

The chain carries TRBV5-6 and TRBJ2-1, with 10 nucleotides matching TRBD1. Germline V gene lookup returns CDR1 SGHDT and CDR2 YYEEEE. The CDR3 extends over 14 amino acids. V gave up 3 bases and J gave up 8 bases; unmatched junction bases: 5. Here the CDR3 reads CASSWTGGGYEQFF. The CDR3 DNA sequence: TGTGCCAGCAGCTGGACAGGGGGGGGATATGAGCAGTTCTTC.

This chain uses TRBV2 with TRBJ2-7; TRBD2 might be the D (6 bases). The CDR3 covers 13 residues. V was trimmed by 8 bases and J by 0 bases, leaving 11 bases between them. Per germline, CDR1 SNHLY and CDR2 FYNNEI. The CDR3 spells CASGEDLSYEQYF. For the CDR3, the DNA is TGTGCCAGCGGGGAGGATCTCTCCTACGAGCAGTACTTC.

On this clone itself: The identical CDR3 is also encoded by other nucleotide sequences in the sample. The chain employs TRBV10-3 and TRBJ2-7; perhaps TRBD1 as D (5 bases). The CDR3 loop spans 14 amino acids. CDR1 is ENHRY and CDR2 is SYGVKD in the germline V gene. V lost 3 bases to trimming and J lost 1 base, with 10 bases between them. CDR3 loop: CAISDRQGSYEQYF. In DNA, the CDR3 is TGTGCCATCAGTGATCGGCAGGGATCCTACGAGCAGTACTTC.

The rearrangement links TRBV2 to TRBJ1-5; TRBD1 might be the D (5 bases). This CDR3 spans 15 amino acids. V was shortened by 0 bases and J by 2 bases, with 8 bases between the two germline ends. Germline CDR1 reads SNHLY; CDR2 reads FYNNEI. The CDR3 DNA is TGTGCCAGCAGTGAAGCTACAGGTGGCAATCAGCCCCAGCATTTT. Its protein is CASSEATGGNQPQHF.

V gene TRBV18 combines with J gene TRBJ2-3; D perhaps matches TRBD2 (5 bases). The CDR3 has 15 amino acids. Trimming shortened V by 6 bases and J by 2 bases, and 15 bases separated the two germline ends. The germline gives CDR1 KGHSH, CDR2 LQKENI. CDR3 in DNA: TGTGCCAGCTCGAGTTTACGGGAACACACAGATACGCAGTATTTT. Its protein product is CASSSLREHTDTQYF.

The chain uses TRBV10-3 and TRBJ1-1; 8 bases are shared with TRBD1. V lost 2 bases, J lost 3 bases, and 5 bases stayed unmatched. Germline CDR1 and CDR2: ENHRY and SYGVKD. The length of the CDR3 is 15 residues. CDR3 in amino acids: CAISEAETGDTEAFF. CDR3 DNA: TGTGCCATCAGTGAGGCCGAGACAGGGGACACTGAAGCTTTCTTT.

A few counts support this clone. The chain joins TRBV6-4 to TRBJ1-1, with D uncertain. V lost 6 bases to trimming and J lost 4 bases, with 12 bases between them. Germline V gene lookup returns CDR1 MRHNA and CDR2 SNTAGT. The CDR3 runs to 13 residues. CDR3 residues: CASSNSPSTEAFF. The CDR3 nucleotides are TGTGCCAGCAGCAACAGCCCTTCCACTGAAGCTTTCTTT.

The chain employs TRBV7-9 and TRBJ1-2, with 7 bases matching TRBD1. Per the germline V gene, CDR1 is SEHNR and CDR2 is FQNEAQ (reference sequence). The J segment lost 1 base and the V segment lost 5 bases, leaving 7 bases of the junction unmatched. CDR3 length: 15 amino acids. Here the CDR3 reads CASSRGDSFNYGYTF. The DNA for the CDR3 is TGTGCCAGCAGCCGCGGGGACAGCTTTAACTATGGCTACACCTTC.

The CDR3 sequence is CASSLGGFTDTQYF. DNA of the CDR3: TGTGCCAGCAGCTTAGGTGGCTTTACAGATACGCAGTATTTT. The rearrangement uses TRBV11-2 and TRBJ2-3; no firm D call. Germline V gene sequence: CDR1 SGHAT, CDR2 FQNNGV. The germline V and J ends were trimmed by 1 base and 3 bases, with 8 bases remaining between them. The CDR3 length is 14 residues.

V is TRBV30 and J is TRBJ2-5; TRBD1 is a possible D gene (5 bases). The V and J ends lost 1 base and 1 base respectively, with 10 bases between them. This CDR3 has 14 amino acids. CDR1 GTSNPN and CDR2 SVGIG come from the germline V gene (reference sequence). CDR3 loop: CAWSEGQFQETQYF. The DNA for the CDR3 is TGTGCCTGGAGTGAAGGACAATTCCAAGAGACCCAGTACTTC.

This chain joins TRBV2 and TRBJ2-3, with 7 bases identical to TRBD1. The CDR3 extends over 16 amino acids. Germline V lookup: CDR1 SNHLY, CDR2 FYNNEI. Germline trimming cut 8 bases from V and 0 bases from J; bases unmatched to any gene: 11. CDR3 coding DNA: TGTGCCAGCTCCCCGATCCCGGGACAGAGCACAGATACGCAGTATTTT. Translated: CASSPIPGQSTDTQYF.

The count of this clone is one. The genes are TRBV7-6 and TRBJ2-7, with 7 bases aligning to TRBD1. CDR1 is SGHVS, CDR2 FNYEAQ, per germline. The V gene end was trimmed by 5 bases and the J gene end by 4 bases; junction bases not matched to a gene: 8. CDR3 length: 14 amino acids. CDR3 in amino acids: CASSRDSFFYEQYF. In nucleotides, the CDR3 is TGTGCCAGCAGCCGGGACAGCTTCTTTTACGAGCAGTACTTC.

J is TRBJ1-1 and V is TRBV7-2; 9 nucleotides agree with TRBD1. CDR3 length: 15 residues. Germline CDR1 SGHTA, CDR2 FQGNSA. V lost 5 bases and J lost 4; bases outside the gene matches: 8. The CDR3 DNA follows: TGTGCCAGCAGCACTACAGGGGGCGGAATCACTGAAGCTTTCTTT. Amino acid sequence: CASSTTGGGITEAFF.

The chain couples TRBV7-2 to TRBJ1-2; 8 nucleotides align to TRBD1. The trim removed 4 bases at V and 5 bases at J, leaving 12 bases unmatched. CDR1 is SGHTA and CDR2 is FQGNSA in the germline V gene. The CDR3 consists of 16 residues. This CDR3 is CASSYLLRQGLYGYTF. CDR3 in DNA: TGTGCCAGCAGCTACCTTTTACGACAGGGGTTGTATGGCTACACCTTC.

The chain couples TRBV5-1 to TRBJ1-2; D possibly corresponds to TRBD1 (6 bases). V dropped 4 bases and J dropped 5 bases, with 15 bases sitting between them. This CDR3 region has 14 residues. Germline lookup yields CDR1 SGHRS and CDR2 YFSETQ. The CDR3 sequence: CASSNLNREYGYTF. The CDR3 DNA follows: TGCGCCAGCAGCAACCTCAACAGGGAATATGGCTACACCTTC.

CDR3 sequence: CAISEERTRGGEKLFF. DNA for the CDR3: TGTGCCATCAGTGAGGAACGAACCCGGGGTGGTGAAAAACTGTTTTTT. The genes are TRBV10-3 and TRBJ1-4; D is unclear. V lost 2 bases to trimming and J lost 7 bases, with 17 bases between them. CDR3 length equals 16 residues. Germline CDR1 ENHRY, CDR2 SYGVKD.

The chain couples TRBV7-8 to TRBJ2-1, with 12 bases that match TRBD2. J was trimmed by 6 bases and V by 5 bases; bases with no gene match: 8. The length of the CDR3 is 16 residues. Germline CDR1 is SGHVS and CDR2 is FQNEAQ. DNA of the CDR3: TGTGCCAGCAGCCCGCGGACTAGCGGGACATTCAATGAGCAGTTCTTC. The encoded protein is CASSPRTSGTFNEQFF.

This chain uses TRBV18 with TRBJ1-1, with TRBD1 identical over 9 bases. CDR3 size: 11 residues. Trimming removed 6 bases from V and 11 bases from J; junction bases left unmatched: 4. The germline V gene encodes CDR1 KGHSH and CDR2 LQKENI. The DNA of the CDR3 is TGTGCCAGCTCCCGAGACAGGGGGGCTTTCTTT. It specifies CASSRDRGAFF.

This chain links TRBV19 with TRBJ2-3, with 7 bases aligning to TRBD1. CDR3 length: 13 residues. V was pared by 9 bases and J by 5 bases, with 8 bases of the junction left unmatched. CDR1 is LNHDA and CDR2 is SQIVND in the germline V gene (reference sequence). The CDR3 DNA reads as TGTGCCAGCAAACAGGGGAGTGGAGATACGCAGTATTTT. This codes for CASKQGSGDTQYF.

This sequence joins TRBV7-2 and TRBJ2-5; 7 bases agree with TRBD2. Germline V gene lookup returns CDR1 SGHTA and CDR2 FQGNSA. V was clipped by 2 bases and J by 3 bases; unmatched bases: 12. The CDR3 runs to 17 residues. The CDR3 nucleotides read TGTGCCAGCAGCTTATCGGCGGGAGTTCGGGAGAAAGAGACCCAGTACTTC. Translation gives CASSLSAGVREKETQYF.

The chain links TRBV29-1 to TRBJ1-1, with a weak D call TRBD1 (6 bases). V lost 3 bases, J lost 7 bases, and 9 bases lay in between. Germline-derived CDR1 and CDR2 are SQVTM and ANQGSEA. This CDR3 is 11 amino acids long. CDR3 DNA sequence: TGCAGCGTTGAGCCGGGACATGAAGCTTTCTTT. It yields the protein CSVEPGHEAFF.

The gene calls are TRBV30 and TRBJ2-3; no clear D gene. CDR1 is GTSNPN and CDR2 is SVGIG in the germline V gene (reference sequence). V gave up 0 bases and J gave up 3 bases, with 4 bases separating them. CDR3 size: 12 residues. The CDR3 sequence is CAWSVQTDTQYF. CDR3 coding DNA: TGTGCCTGGAGTGTACAGACAGATACGCAGTATTTT.

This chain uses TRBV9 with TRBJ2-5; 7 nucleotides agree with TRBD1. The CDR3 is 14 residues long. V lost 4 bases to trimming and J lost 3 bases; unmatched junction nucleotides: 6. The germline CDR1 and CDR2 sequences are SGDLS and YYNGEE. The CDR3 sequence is CASSSGQNKETQYF. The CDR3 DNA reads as TGTGCCAGCAGCTCGGGACAGAATAAAGAGACCCAGTACTTC.